Presented here are 19 T cell receptor beta chains from one specimen sequenced in a study of blood T cell repertoires in COVID-19. Some clones are missing from TCRdb's copy, which holds only in-frame ones; the method was immunoSEQ multiplex PCR. The table includes tens of thousands of clones, 70% to 90% detected once. Sequences were obtained from peripheral blood. The receptor set was obtained from a man at least 80 years old in a cohort sampled during active COVID-19.

The chain links TRBV5-1 to TRBJ2-1; 8 positions agree with TRBD1. The CDR3 contains 16 residues. The junction had 12 bases not matched to a gene; V was cut back by 2 bases and J by 8 bases. Germline CDR1 is SGHRS and CDR2 is YFSETQ. The CDR3 protein is CASSFTRGQGGDEQFF. The CDR3, as DNA: TGCGCCAGCAGCTTCACCCGCGGACAGGGTGGAGATGAGCAGTTCTTC.

The J gene is TRBJ1-2, the V gene TRBV2, with 7 nucleotides matching TRBD1. With V trimmed by 7 bases and J by 8 bases, 10 bases remained unmatched. This CDR3 is built from 13 residues. Germline V gives CDR1 SNHLY, CDR2 FYNNEI. CDR3 DNA: TGTGCCAGCAAGCAGGGGGAGACGCGAGGCTACACCTTC. It encodes CASKQGETRGYTF.

The genes are TRBV20-1 and TRBJ1-2; no reliable D call. The CDR3 is 11 residues long. CDR1 DFQATT and CDR2 SNEGSKA come from the germline V gene (reference sequence). V shed 0 bases and J shed 5 bases, with 4 bases lying between them. CDR3 region: CSARDRYGYTF. CDR3 nucleotide sequence: TGCAGTGCTAGAGACCGGTATGGCTACACCTTC.

The chain combines TRBV5-4 with TRBJ2-3; 7 positions agree with TRBD1. Losses at the gene ends were 5 bases for V and 0 bases for J; bases not matched to a gene: 9. CDR1 is SGHNT, CDR2 YYREEE, per germline (reference sequence). There are 16 residues in the CDR3. Written as DNA, the CDR3 is TGTGCCAGCAGTTCGGACAGGAGCCCTAGCACAGATACGCAGTATTTT. Protein: CASSSDRSPSTDTQYF.

This rearrangement joins TRBV5-3 to TRBJ1-4, with D unresolved. TRBV5-3 is recorded as an ORF, its role being uncertain. The CDR3 covers 13 residues. V was trimmed by 6 bases and J by 4 bases, leaving 10 bases between them. CDR3 bases: TGTGCCAGAATCTGGGCCCATAATGAAAAACTGTTTTTT. Translating it yields CARIWAHNEKLFF.

The genes are TRBV6-5 and TRBJ1-2; a possible D gene is TRBD1 (6 bases). Germline loops: CDR1 MNHEY, CDR2 SVGAGI. Between the trimmed V and J ends, which lost 2 bases and 1 base, there was a span of 14 bases. CDR3 size: 16 residues. The CDR3, as DNA: TGTGCCAGCAGTTACGCCTTGACAGGAGTTAACTATGGCTACACCTTC. Protein sequence: CASSYALTGVNYGYTF.

This sequence joins TRBV20-1 and TRBJ2-3; TRBD1 matches at 8 bases. V gave up 3 bases and J gave up 3 bases; unmatched junction bases: 5. CDR3 size: 14 residues. Germline CDR1 reads DFQATT; CDR2 reads SNEGSKA (reference sequence). In nucleotides, the CDR3 is TGCAGTGCTAGTAGCAGGGGGCAGACAGATACGCAGTATTTT. It translates to CSASSRGQTDTQYF.

To note about this clone: Sequence at one end of the junction differs from germline and may be a read error. Written as DNA, the CDR3 is TGTGCCGGCAGCCAACACCACAGGGGACCAAACACCGGGGAGCTGTTTTTT. The encoded protein is CAGSQHHRGPNTGELFF. The V and J genes are TRBV6-2 or TRBV6-3 and TRBJ2-2; TRBD1 aligns across 7 bases. This CDR3 spans 17 amino acids. Per the germline V gene, CDR1 is MNHEY and CDR2 is SVGEGT.

The V and J genes are TRBV28 and TRBJ2-5, with 11 bases that match TRBD1. CDR1 and CDR2 from the germline V gene are MDHEN and SYDVKM. V was pared by 2 bases and J by 3 bases, with 8 bases of the junction left unmatched. The CDR3 has 17 residues. In DNA form, the CDR3 reads TGTGCCAGCAGTTTAACCATCGGGACAGGGGGGGAAGAGACCCAGTACTTC. Translating it yields CASSLTIGTGGEETQYF.

The V gene is TRBV5-6, the J gene TRBJ2-7, with 9 bases identical to TRBD1. Germline CDR1 reads SGHDT; CDR2 reads YYEEEE. The CDR3 runs 14 residues. V lost 3 bases and J lost 1; bases outside the gene matches: 2. The CDR3 nucleotides read TGTGCCAGCAGCTCCGGGACAGGGTCCTACGAGCAGTACTTC. Its translation: CASSSGTGSYEQYF.

The chain has TRBV27 and TRBJ1-2; TRBD1 matches 8 bases. V was pared by 2 bases and J by 5 bases, with 4 bases of the junction left unmatched. This CDR3 is built from 14 residues. CDR1 is MNHEY, CDR2 SMNVEV, per germline (reference sequence). CDR3 nucleotide sequence: TGTGCCAGCAGTTTACGCAGGACAGGGTATGGCTACACCTTC. Its translation: CASSLRRTGYGYTF.

CDR3 DNA: TGTGCCAGCAGCTCCCCCGCGGGGCTAGCGGGGGGGCGAACCGGGGAGCTGTTTTTT. Translating gives CASSSPAGLAGGRTGELFF. This chain connects TRBV7-9 to TRBJ2-2; 12 nucleotides match TRBD2. The V segment lost 4 bases and the J segment 5 bases; nucleotides outside the gene matches: 14. Germline assignment: CDR1 SEHNR and CDR2 FQNEAQ (reference sequence). The CDR3 is made up of 19 amino acids.

This chain connects TRBV28 to TRBJ2-4, with 7 bases fitting TRBD2. Germline CDR1 and CDR2: MDHEN and SYDVKM. The CDR3 is 16 residues long. V lost 3 bases to trimming and J lost 6 bases; unmatched junction nucleotides: 11. The DNA for the CDR3 is TGTGCCAGCAGTTTCCTGACTGGCGGGGAGGGAAACATTCAGTACTTC. Its protein product is CASSFLTGGEGNIQYF.

The rearrangement links TRBV7-2 to TRBJ2-3, with TRBD2 matching 8 bases. Germline CDR1 SGHTA, CDR2 FQGNSA. With 4 bases clipped from V and 0 bases from J, the junction kept 6 bases outside the gene matches. CDR3 length: 16 residues. CDR3 nucleotide sequence: TGTGCCAGCAGCTATCGGCGGGGGGTTAGCACAGATACGCAGTATTTT. Protein sequence: CASSYRRGVSTDTQYF.

The chain carries TRBV9 and TRBJ1-2; 10 bases are a match to TRBD1. The CDR3 is 14 residues long. Germline trimming cut 6 bases from V and 8 bases from J; bases unmatched to any gene: 10. Germline CDR1 is SGDLS and CDR2 is YYNGEE. The CDR3 DNA follows: TGTGCCAGCACCCTATTGGGACAGGGGTACGGCTACACCTTC. Translating it yields CASTLLGQGYGYTF.

The V call is TRBV5-4, the J call TRBJ1-1; 7 bases are shared with TRBD1. The CDR3 loop spans 13 amino acids. After removal of 2 bases from V and 8 bases from J, the junction contained 6 bases not matched to a gene. The germline CDR1 and CDR2 sequences are SGHNT and YYREEE (reference sequence). The CDR3: CASSFRDRPEAFF. CDR3 nucleotide sequence: TGTGCCAGCAGCTTCCGGGACAGACCAGAAGCTTTCTTT.

This clone was counted only a few times. V usage is TRBV7-2 and J usage is TRBJ2-1; 9 nucleotides line up with TRBD2. Germline lookup yields CDR1 SGHTA and CDR2 FQGNSA. Losses at the gene ends were 5 bases for V and 0 bases for J; bases not matched to a gene: 8. There are 17 residues in the CDR3. The CDR3 sequence is CASSRGGGAFSYNEQFF. The CDR3 DNA reads as TGTGCCAGCAGCCGGGGCGGGGGGGCTTTCTCCTACAATGAGCAGTTCTTC.

The chain is built from TRBV5-1 and TRBJ1-1, with 7 bases matching TRBD1. The CDR3 sequence is 14 residues long. The germline gives CDR1 SGHRS, CDR2 YFSETQ. V was pared by 4 bases and J by 8 bases, with 11 bases of the junction left unmatched. The CDR3 is CASSPGEGAVEAFF. DNA for the CDR3: TGCGCCAGCAGCCCTGGCGAGGGGGCCGTAGAAGCTTTCTTT.

The chain joins TRBV14 to TRBJ1-4; no firm D call. The CDR3 spans 13 residues. V lost 0 bases and J 11 bases, leaving 10 bases between the germline ends. From germline, CDR1 is SGHDN and CDR2 FVKESK. The CDR3 is CASSQEEGWKLFF. In DNA, the CDR3 is TGTGCCAGCAGCCAAGAGGAGGGTTGGAAACTGTTTTTT.